This entry lists 7 T cell receptor beta chains sequenced from one sample in a study of shared clonotypes between healthy human individuals (dated by TCRdb to about 2020). CD8 naive samples consisted of CD45RO-negative cells that were positively selected for CCR7, yielding a CD45RA+CCR7+ population without TemRA cells. Libraries were made using the immunoSEQ multiplex PCR assay. TCRdb's version of the immuneACCESS table is confined to in-frame rearrangements and falls short of the full clone set. An unresolved V gene accounts for under half of the shortfall where checked; the remainder is of unknown origin. The sample includes about 800,000 clones, with 95% to 97% observed a single time. About 0.25% of the sample is in the top ten clones. What was sequenced was naive CD8+ T cells sorted from blood. The cell subset or site label corresponds to: CD45RA+CCR7+. The origin of the receptors is a man younger than 45 in good health.

The V call is TRBV2, the J call TRBJ1-1; maybe TRBD1 (6 bases). The CDR3 runs 12 residues. Trimming stripped 9 bases from V and 6 bases from J, with 14 bases between. The germline V gene encodes CDR1 SNHLY and CDR2 FYNNEI. CDR3 sequence: CARTGSDAEAFF. In DNA, the CDR3 is TGTGCCAGAACAGGGTCCGACGCTGAAGCTTTCTTT.

The chain combines TRBV7-2 with TRBJ2-5; D not resolved. The CDR3 runs 12 residues. In germline, CDR1 is SGHTA, CDR2 FQGNSA. V lost 5 bases, J lost 0 bases, and 4 bases lay in between. CDR3 protein: CASSGYQETQYF. In DNA form, the CDR3 reads TGTGCCAGCAGCGGTTACCAAGAGACCCAGTACTTC. The entire variable domain, with the rest obtained from reference TRBV7-2 and TRBJ2-5, is as follows: GAGVSQSPSNKVTEKGKDVELRCDPISGHTALYWYRQSLGQGLEFLIYFQGNSAPDKSGLPSDRFSAERTGGSVSTLTIQRTQQEDSAVYLCASSGYQETQYFGPGTRLLVL.

The rearrangement uses TRBV2 and TRBJ2-4, with D perhaps matching TRBD2 (7 bases). Germline CDR1 and CDR2: SNHLY and FYNNEI. Trimming cost V 2 bases and J 0 bases, with 17 bases left between them. The CDR3 extends over 18 amino acids. The CDR3 protein is CASSERTAGYLAKNIQYF. CDR3 sequence (DNA): TGTGCCAGCAGTGAACGGACAGCGGGGTATTTAGCCAAAAACATTCAGTACTTC.

The chain combines TRBV5-5 with TRBJ2-7; D call uncertain. The germline V gene has CDR1 SGHKS and CDR2 YYEKEE (reference sequence). Between the trimmed V and J ends, which lost 2 bases and 2 bases, there was a span of 11 bases. This CDR3 comprises 14 residues. As DNA, the CDR3 is TGTGCCAGCAGCTTACTGCCCGTTGCCTACGAGCAGTACTTC. Translated: CASSLLPVAYEQYF.

The rearrangement joins TRBV4-1 to TRBJ1-3; a weak D match, TRBD1 (6 bases). The CDR3 length is 18 residues. V lost 2 bases to trimming and J lost 2 bases, with 19 bases between them. Germline V lookup: CDR1 MGHRA, CDR2 YSYEKL. In nucleotides, the CDR3 is TGCGCCAGCAGCCAAAGTAACCCTACAGGGTCGACTGGAAACACCATATATTTT. Protein product: CASSQSNPTGSTGNTIYF.

The CDR3 bases are TGTGCCATCAGGAGCAACAGGGGGCAGAACACAGATACGCAGTATTTT. It translates to CAIRSNRGQNTDTQYF. J is TRBJ2-3 and V is TRBV10-3; TRBD1 aligns across 9 bases. J was trimmed by 2 bases and V by 6 bases; bases with no gene match: 9. The CDR3 runs to 16 residues. Germline-derived CDR1 and CDR2 are ENHRY and SYGVKD.

The genes are TRBV7-9 and TRBJ2-1, with a possible D match to TRBD2 (6 bases). Germline V gene data show CDR1 as SEHNR and CDR2 as FQNEAQ (reference sequence). The CDR3 is made up of 15 amino acids. V gave up 5 bases and J gave up 1 base, with 12 bases separating them. The CDR3 nucleotides are TGTGCCAGCAGCAATCGACTAGGTTCCTACAATGAGCAGTTCTTC. It translates to CASSNRLGSYNEQFF.